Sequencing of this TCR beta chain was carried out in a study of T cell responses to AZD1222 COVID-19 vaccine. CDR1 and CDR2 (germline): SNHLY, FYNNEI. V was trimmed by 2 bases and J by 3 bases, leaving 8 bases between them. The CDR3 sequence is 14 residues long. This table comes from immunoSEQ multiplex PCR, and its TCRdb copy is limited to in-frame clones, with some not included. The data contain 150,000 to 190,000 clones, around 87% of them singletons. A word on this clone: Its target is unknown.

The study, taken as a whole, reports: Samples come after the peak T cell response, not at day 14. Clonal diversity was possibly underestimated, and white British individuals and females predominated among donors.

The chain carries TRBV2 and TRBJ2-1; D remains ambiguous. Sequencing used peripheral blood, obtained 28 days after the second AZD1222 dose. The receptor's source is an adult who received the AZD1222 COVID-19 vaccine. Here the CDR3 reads CASSEWVDYNEQFF. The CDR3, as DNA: TGTGCCAGCAGTGAATGGGTAGACTACAATGAGCAGTTCTTC.